The 29 T cell receptor beta chains reported below all come from one sample, sequenced in a study of T cell clones after liver transplantation. Only in-frame clones appear in the TCRdb table, and some are missing; sequencing was by immunoSEQ multiplex PCR. Of some 60,000 clones listed, about two thirds are singletons. The input for sequencing was CD4+ T cells from blood, taken before liver transplant. The receptors come from a human donor who received a liver transplant.

Many counts were recorded for this clone. The J gene is TRBJ2-1, the V gene TRBV4-2; 11 bases align to TRBD2. The CDR3 loop spans 17 amino acids. J was trimmed by 4 bases and V by 1 base; bases with no gene match: 6. CDR1 is LGHNA and CDR2 is YNFKEQ in the germline V gene. Here the CDR3 DNA reads TGTGCCAGCAGCCAAGGGAATCTAGCGGGGGGTTACAATGAGCAGTTCTTC. It specifies CASSQGNLAGGYNEQFF.

This sequence joins TRBV5-6 and TRBJ2-7, with 9 bases identical to TRBD1. Germline assignment: CDR1 SGHDT and CDR2 YYEEEE. The CDR3 contains 15 residues. With 1 base clipped from V and 3 bases from J, the junction kept 5 bases outside the gene matches. CDR3 sequence (DNA): TGTGCCAGCAGCTTGTTTGGGGGACAGGGCTACGAGCAGTACTTC. Amino acid sequence: CASSLFGGQGYEQYF. Full variable domain (outside the CDR3, taken from reference TRBV5-6 and TRBJ2-7): DAGVTQSPTHLIKTRGQQVTLRCSPKSGHDTVSWYQQALGQGPQFIFQYYEEEERQRGNFPDRFSGHQFPNYSSELNVNALLLGDSALYLCASSLFGGQGYEQYFGPGTRLTVT.

The sample holds a few counts of this clone. The gene calls are TRBV5-6 and TRBJ1-4; no definite D call. The CDR3 covers 12 residues. The V and J ends lost 6 bases and 8 bases respectively, with 11 bases between them. Germline V gives CDR1 SGHDT, CDR2 YYEEEE. CDR3: CASTLGREKLFF. CDR3 bases: TGTGCCAGCACCCTTGGGCGAGAAAAACTGTTTTTT.

This clone was observed a handful of times. The same CDR3 is also encoded by other DNA sequences in this sample. The chain employs TRBV19 and TRBJ1-1, with no clear D. With 4 bases removed from V and 0 bases from J, the gap between germline ends came to 9 bases. Germline CDR1 is LNHDA and CDR2 is SQIVND (reference sequence). The CDR3 spans 14 residues. CDR3 in amino acids: CASSTPGVNTEAFF. CDR3 coding DNA: TGTGCCAGTAGTACCCCCGGGGTGAACACTGAAGCTTTCTTT. The variable domain in full, with the rest retrieved from reference TRBV19 and TRBJ1-1, is DGGITQSPKYLFRKEGQNVTLSCEQNLNHDAMYWYRQDPGQGLRLIYYSQIVNDFQKGDIAEGYSVSREKKESFPLTVTSAQKNPTAFYLCASSTPGVNTEAFFGQGTRLTVV.

This clone was counted between two and nine times. The chain combines TRBV5-4 with TRBJ2-3, with a weak D call TRBD2 (5 bases). CDR1 is SGHNT, CDR2 YYREEE, per germline (reference sequence). The germline V and J ends were trimmed by 1 base and 0 bases, with 9 bases remaining between them. The length of the CDR3 is 15 residues. CDR3: CASSLTEVSTDTQYF. The CDR3, as DNA: TGTGCCAGCAGCTTGACGGAGGTTAGCACAGATACGCAGTATTTT.

This clone has a count of ten or more. The rearrangement joins TRBV5-1 to TRBJ1-3; 8 bases line up with TRBD1. Trimming cost V 3 bases and J 4 bases; bases outside gene matches: 9. The CDR3 spans 16 residues. CDR1 and CDR2 from the germline V gene are SGHRS and YFSETQ. The CDR3 region has the DNA TGCGCCAGCAGCTGGGGCTCAGGGGGCGGCGGAAACACCATATATTTT. This translates into CASSWGSGGGGNTIYF.

The chain employs TRBV9 and TRBJ2-4; 7 nucleotides line up with TRBD1. The CDR3 runs to 17 residues. V lost 4 bases, J lost 1 base, and 11 bases stayed unmatched. The germline CDR1 and CDR2 sequences are SGDLS and YYNGEE. CDR3 region: CASSPRSGGPAKNIQYF. CDR3 in DNA: TGTGCCAGCAGCCCCCGTTCAGGGGGACCCGCCAAAAACATTCAGTACTTC. Drawing the rest from reference TRBV9 and TRBJ2-4, the complete variable domain is DSGVTQTPKHLITATGQRVTLRCSPRSGDLSVYWYQQSLDQGLQFLIQYYNGEERAKGNILERFSAQQFPDLHSELNLSSLELGDSALYFCASSPRSGGPAKNIQYFGAGTRLSVL.

The chain recombines TRBV9 with TRBJ2-5; D might be TRBD1 (6 bases). V shed 4 bases and J shed 5 bases, with 9 bases lying between them. Germline CDR1 reads SGDLS; CDR2 reads YYNGEE. The CDR3 totals 12 residues. The CDR3 sequence is CASSRQGETQYF. The DNA for the CDR3 is TGTGCCAGCAGCCGGCAGGGGGAGACCCAGTACTTC.

The chain combines TRBV2 with TRBJ2-2; D is possibly TRBD1 (5 bases). Germline V gene lookup returns CDR1 SNHLY and CDR2 FYNNEI. V lost 7 bases, J lost 1 base, and 10 bases lay in between. The CDR3 sequence is 14 residues long. CDR3 region: CASTRTQNTGELFF. As DNA, the CDR3 is TGTGCCAGCACCAGGACACAGAACACCGGGGAGCTGTTTTTT. Full variable domain (outside the CDR3, taken from reference TRBV2 and TRBJ2-2): EPEVTQTPSHQVTQMGQEVILRCVPISNHLYFYWYRQILGQKVEFLVSFYNNEISEKSEIFDDQFSVERPDGSNFTLKIRSTKLEDSAMYFCASTRTQNTGELFFGEGSRLTVL.

The J gene is TRBJ2-3, the V gene TRBV29-1, with a weak D call TRBD2 (5 bases). Germline lookup yields CDR1 SQVTM and CDR2 ANQGSEA. The CDR3 is 14 residues long. Trimming cost V 4 bases and J 1 base, with 12 bases left between them. The CDR3 DNA reads as TGCAGCGTTGGCGGGCAGGTTGGCACAGATACGCAGTATTTT. This encodes CSVGGQVGTDTQYF.

This chain joins TRBV5-4 and TRBJ2-1, with D perhaps TRBD1 (5 bases). Germline CDR1 reads SGHNT; CDR2 reads YYREEE (reference sequence). The CDR3 totals 13 residues. Trimming took off 5 bases at V and 3 bases at J, with 9 bases between the two ends. CDR3 loop: CASRIDSYNEQFF. The CDR3 DNA follows: TGTGCCAGCAGGATCGACAGCTACAATGAGCAGTTCTTC.

The chain couples TRBV4-1 to TRBJ2-7, with 10 bases fitting TRBD1. The CDR3 has 15 amino acids. The ends lost 4 bases at V and 1 base at J; junction bases unmatched: 4. CDR1 is MGHRA and CDR2 is YSYEKL in the germline V gene. CDR3 protein: CASSPGQGPSYEQYF. CDR3 in DNA: TGCGCCAGCAGCCCGGGACAGGGGCCTTCCTACGAGCAGTACTTC.

The chain uses TRBV14 and TRBJ2-7; 7 bases are shared with TRBD1. CDR1 is SGHDN and CDR2 is FVKESK in the germline V gene. Trimming removed 2 bases from V and 0 bases from J; junction bases left unmatched: 22. CDR3 length equals 21 residues. CDR3 DNA: TGTGCCAGCAGCCAAAGCATGCAAGCCGGCCCCACCCGACAGGGCTCCTACGAGCAGTACTTC. It translates to CASSQSMQAGPTRQGSYEQYF.

The chain recombines TRBV10-1 with TRBJ2-5, with TRBD2 matching over 14 bases. The CDR3 covers 17 residues. Germline V CDR1 and CDR2: WNHNN, SYGVQD (reference sequence). V lost 5 bases, J lost 5 bases, and 10 bases stayed unmatched. This chain's CDR3 is CASSPGTSGGMAETQYF. As DNA, the CDR3 is TGCGCCAGCAGTCCCGGGACTAGCGGGGGAATGGCGGAGACCCAGTACTTC.

The chain links TRBV7-2 to TRBJ2-5; TRBD2 aligns across 8 bases. After removal of 4 bases from V and 2 bases from J, the junction contained 6 bases not matched to a gene. Germline CDR1 is SGHTA and CDR2 is FQGNSA. The CDR3 sequence is 15 residues long. The CDR3 loop is CASSSQRGKQETQYF. The CDR3 region has the DNA TGTGCCAGCAGCTCCCAGCGGGGGAAACAAGAGACCCAGTACTTC.

This clone was counted many times. The chain is built from TRBV28 and TRBJ1-6, with D unclear. CDR1 and CDR2 (germline): MDHEN, SYDVKM. This CDR3 is 12 amino acids long. V shed 7 bases and J shed 6 bases, with 7 bases lying between them. Here the CDR3 reads CASMVANSPLHF. CDR3 coding DNA: TGTGCCAGCATGGTGGCTAATTCACCCCTCCACTTT.

This clone was seen many times. The chain couples TRBV10-1 to TRBJ1-3, with 7 bases identical to TRBD1. After removal of 6 bases from V and 2 bases from J, the junction contained 4 bases not matched to a gene. The germline V gene has CDR1 WNHNN and CDR2 SYGVQD (reference sequence). The CDR3 length is 14 residues. CDR3 region: CASSRDRTGNTIYF. CDR3 coding DNA: TGCGCCAGCAGCCGGGACAGAACTGGAAACACCATATATTTT.

The chain links TRBV19 to TRBJ2-6, with 8 nucleotides matching TRBD1. V dropped 8 bases and J dropped 4; count of bases not matched to a gene: 4. The germline gives CDR1 LNHDA, CDR2 SQIVND (reference sequence). This CDR3 is 14 amino acids long. The CDR3 DNA is TGTGCCAGTTCGACAGGGGTCGGGGCCAACGTCCTGACTTTC. As protein: CASSTGVGANVLTF.

The V and J genes are TRBV2 and TRBJ1-5, with unresolved D. V lost 6 bases and J 7 bases, leaving 13 bases between the germline ends. Germline values: CDR1 SNHLY, CDR2 FYNNEI. The CDR3 length is 13 residues. CDR3 sequence (DNA): TGTGCCAGCAGGTTACTGGGAGACCAGCCCCAGCATTTT. It encodes CASRLLGDQPQHF.

The chain is built from TRBV5-1 and TRBJ2-6; perhaps TRBD1 as D (6 bases). This CDR3 is 17 amino acids long. V lost 0 bases and J 0 bases, leaving 10 bases between the germline ends. CDR1 is SGHRS, CDR2 YFSETQ, per germline. The CDR3 region has the DNA TGCGCCAGCAGCTTGGGGATGGACAGCTCTGGGGCCAACGTCCTGACTTTC. Its translation: CASSLGMDSSGANVLTF.

This clone appeared a few times. The CDR3 sequence is CASSLGGQYNSPLHF. CDR3 nucleotide sequence: TGCGCCAGCAGCTTGGGGGGGCAGTATAATTCACCCCTCCACTTT. This rearrangement joins TRBV5-1 to TRBJ1-6; tentatively, D is TRBD1 (6 bases). Germline CDR1 SGHRS, CDR2 YFSETQ. Trimming took 0 bases from V and 4 from J, leaving 8 bases between them. This CDR3 spans 15 amino acids.

The chain links TRBV5-1 to TRBJ2-1, with 11 bases identical to TRBD1. The CDR3 runs 18 residues. Per the germline V gene, CDR1 is SGHRS and CDR2 is YFSETQ. Germline trimming cut 3 bases from V and 0 bases from J; bases unmatched to any gene: 8. DNA of the CDR3: TGCGCCAGCAGCTCCGGACAGGGGGCGGTTAGCTCCTACAATGAGCAGTTCTTC. It codes for CASSSGQGAVSSYNEQFF.

This chain connects TRBV6-5 to TRBJ1-3; TRBD1 matches at 7 bases. CDR1 is MNHEY and CDR2 is SVGAGI in the germline V gene. CDR3 length: 15 amino acids. The junction had 3 bases not matched to a gene; V was cut back by 0 bases and J by 4 bases. CDR3 sequence reads: CASSYSQGQGNTIYF. The CDR3 DNA reads TGTGCCAGCAGTTACTCACAGGGGCAGGGAAACACCATATATTTT.

The chain has TRBV5-6 and TRBJ1-6; D remains ambiguous. This CDR3 comprises 14 residues. CDR1 and CDR2 from the germline V gene are SGHDT and YYEEEE. The V gene lost 4 bases and the J gene lost 11 bases, with 16 bases spanning the gap. The CDR3: CASSRVIGLTPLHF. CDR3 coding DNA: TGTGCCAGCAGCCGTGTTATCGGACTCACACCCCTCCACTTT.

The rearrangement links TRBV10-3 to TRBJ2-2, with a possible D match to TRBD1 (5 bases). Trimming stripped 6 bases from V and 2 bases from J, with 10 bases between. Germline CDR1 and CDR2: ENHRY and SYGVKD. This CDR3 has 14 residues. The CDR3 region has the DNA TGTGCCATCAGAGAGACAGATAACACCGGGGAGCTGTTTTTT. This encodes CAIRETDNTGELFF.

The gene calls are TRBV19 and TRBJ2-7; TRBD1 might be the D (5 bases). This CDR3 is 13 amino acids long. The V end lost 3 bases, the J end lost 6 bases, and 12 bases lay between the germline ends. CDR1 and CDR2 (germline): LNHDA, SQIVND (reference sequence). The CDR3 DNA reads TGTGCCAGTAGTATTGGCAGGGAAGGCGAGCAGTACTTC. Translated, it gives CASSIGREGEQYF. Variable domain in full (rest from reference TRBV19 and TRBJ2-7): DGGITQSPKYLFRKEGQNVTLSCEQNLNHDAMYWYRQDPGQGLRLIYYSQIVNDFQKGDIAEGYSVSREKKESFPLTVTSAQKNPTAFYLCASSIGREGEQYFGPGTRLTVT.

The chain carries TRBV6-5 and TRBJ2-6, with D unclear. The V gene lost 11 bases and the J gene lost 3 bases, with 17 bases spanning the gap. CDR3 length: 15 amino acids. The germline CDR1 and CDR2 sequences are MNHEY and SVGAGI. The CDR3 here is CAVRPSLGGANVLTF. Here the CDR3 DNA reads TGTGCCGTACGCCCCTCCCTAGGTGGGGCCAACGTCCTGACTTTC.

The chain is built from TRBV7-3 and TRBJ1-2; perhaps TRBD1 as D (6 bases). The CDR3 sequence is 12 residues long. Germline V gene lookup returns CDR1 SGHTA and CDR2 FQGTGA. Trimming stripped 5 bases from V and 8 bases from J, with 12 bases between. The CDR3, as DNA: TGTGCCAGCAGCCTAGCAGGGGAGGGCTACACCTTC. Translation: CASSLAGEGYTF.

The J gene is TRBJ1-2, the V gene TRBV5-4, with 10 bases lining up with TRBD1. Germline CDR1 and CDR2: SGHNT and YYREEE (reference sequence). Trimming took 4 bases from V and 4 from J; bases not matched to a gene: 4. The CDR3 has 14 residues. The CDR3 loop is CASSAGQGGYGYTF. DNA of the CDR3: TGTGCCAGCAGCGCCGGACAGGGGGGCTATGGCTACACCTTC.